This record covers a single T cell receptor (beta chain). This record comes from a study of shared T cell receptors in the human thymus. This CDR3 has 16 residues. Losses at the gene ends were 10 bases for V and 0 bases for J; bases not matched to a gene: 15. Per germline, CDR1 SNHLY and CDR2 FYNNEI. Clones were read by immunoSEQ multiplex PCR, and TCRdb kept only the in-frame ones, dropping some. This table holds approximately 580,000 clones, about four fifths found once. These data are also associated with another study on human thymus T cells. This second study says: Within thymic and blood repertoires, V and J gene usage appeared to be biased. A high degree of thymic repertoire overlap among unrelated individuals was reported in related research.

The receptor was derived from a boy in the first two years of life with a congenital heart defect. What was sequenced was thymocytes. The rearrangement joins TRBV2 to TRBJ2-7; TRBD2 matches 7 bases. CDR3 residues: CAIAGGLDEFSYEQYF. CDR3 sequence (DNA): TGTGCCATAGCAGGAGGACTAGACGAATTCTCCTACGAGCAGTACTTC.